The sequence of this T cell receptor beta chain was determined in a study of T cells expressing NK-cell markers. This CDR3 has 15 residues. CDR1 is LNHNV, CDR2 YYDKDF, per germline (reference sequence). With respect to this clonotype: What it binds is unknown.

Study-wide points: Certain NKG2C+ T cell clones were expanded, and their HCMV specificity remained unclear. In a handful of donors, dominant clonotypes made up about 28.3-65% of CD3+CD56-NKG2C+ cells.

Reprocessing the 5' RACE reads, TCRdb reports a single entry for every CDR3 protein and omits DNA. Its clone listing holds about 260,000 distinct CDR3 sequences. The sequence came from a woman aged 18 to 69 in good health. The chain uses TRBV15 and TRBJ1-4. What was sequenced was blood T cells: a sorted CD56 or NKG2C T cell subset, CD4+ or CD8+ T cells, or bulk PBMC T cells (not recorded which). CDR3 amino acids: CATSRDSSFGEKLFF.